Shown below are 21 T cell receptor beta chains from a single sample sequenced in a study of blood T cell repertoires in COVID-19. Using immunoSEQ multiplex PCR, the repertoire was profiled, and TCRdb retains in-frame clones only, with some absent. This sample has some 180,000 clones, with more than 75% found just once. Sample: peripheral blood. Receptor source: a man aged 18 to 30 with COVID-19, enrolled during active disease.

The chain recombines TRBV14 with TRBJ1-4; D gene ambiguous. Per the germline V gene, CDR1 is SGHDN and CDR2 is FVKESK. V was cut by 4 bases and J by 0 bases, with 15 bases left in between. The CDR3 loop spans 17 amino acids. The CDR3 bases are TGTGCCAGCAGCCCCCTCCGTTGGAGTGCAACTAATGAAAAACTGTTTTTT. This gives the protein CASSPLRWSATNEKLFF.

This rearrangement joins TRBV10-3 to TRBJ1-5; tentative D call: TRBD1 (6 bases). Germline V gene lookup returns CDR1 ENHRY and CDR2 SYGVKD. The CDR3 covers 14 residues. V gave up 4 bases and J gave up 3 bases, with 10 bases separating them. CDR3 bases: TGTGCCATCAGTGCGGGGGGCTTCAATCAGCCCCAGCATTTT. It is translated as CAISAGGFNQPQHF.

V usage is TRBV5-1 and J usage is TRBJ2-7, with TRBD1 matching 7 bases. The CDR3 runs to 13 residues. Germline CDR1 is SGHRS and CDR2 is YFSETQ. V lost 3 bases, J lost 3 bases, and 3 bases stayed unmatched. The CDR3 reads CASSSTGNYEQYF. CDR3 nucleotide sequence: TGCGCCAGCAGCTCGACAGGGAACTACGAGCAGTACTTC. Full variable domain (missing parts from reference TRBV5-1 and TRBJ2-7): KAGVTQTPRYLIKTRGQQVTLSCSPISGHRSVSWYQQTPGQGLQFLFEYFSETQRNKGNFPGRFSGRQFSNSRSEMNVSTLELGDSALYLCASSSTGNYEQYFGPGTRLTVT.

The chain has TRBV4-1 and TRBJ1-2; 9 nucleotides align to TRBD1. The CDR3 runs to 16 residues. V trimming: 2 bases; J trimming: 4 bases; junction bases outside the gene matches: 8. Germline V gene data show CDR1 as MGHRA and CDR2 as YSYEKL. CDR3 coding DNA: TGCGCCAGCAGCCAAATCTTGGGACAGGGAAGCTATGGCTACACCTTC. Protein sequence: CASSQILGQGSYGYTF.

The rearrangement uses TRBV9 and TRBJ2-1; TRBD2 aligns across 7 bases. The CDR3 has 13 residues. Per the germline V gene, CDR1 is SGDLS and CDR2 is YYNGEE. With 3 bases clipped from V and 8 bases from J, the junction kept 5 bases outside the gene matches. CDR3 loop: CASSGPAGDEQFF. In nucleotides, the CDR3 is TGTGCCAGCAGCGGGCCGGCGGGAGATGAGCAGTTCTTC.

This clone has only one observation. This chain uses TRBV6-2 or TRBV6-3 with TRBJ2-2; TRBD2 aligns across 8 bases. Germline values: CDR1 MNHEY, CDR2 SVGEGT. V lost 3 bases and J lost 0; bases outside the gene matches: 0. The CDR3 runs to 15 residues. The CDR3 DNA sequence: TGTGCCAGCAGTTATAGCGGGACGAACACCGGGGAGCTGTTTTTT. This translates into CASSYSGTNTGELFF.

This clone came up a few times. The chain recombines TRBV28 with TRBJ1-5; maybe TRBD1 (5 bases). The V end lost 6 bases, the J end lost 1 base, and 13 bases lay between the germline ends. The CDR3 has 15 amino acids. The germline CDR1 and CDR2 sequences are MDHEN and SYDVKM. In DNA, the CDR3 is TGTGCCAGCAGCAAAAACTCAGGGAGCAATCAGCCCCAGCATTTT. Residues: CASSKNSGSNQPQHF.

This chain joins TRBV3-1 (or the pseudogene TRBV3-2) and TRBJ1-2; possibly TRBD1 for D (5 bases). Germline V gene data show CDR1 as LGHDT and CDR2 as YNNKEL (reference sequence). The CDR3 is 17 residues long. Deletions cut 0 bases from V and 4 bases from J, with 18 bases between. CDR3 residues: CASSQERGGEHPYGYTF. DNA for the CDR3: TGTGCCAGCAGCCAAGAACGGGGCGGGGAGCATCCCTATGGCTACACCTTC.

J is TRBJ1-3 and V is TRBV28; possibly TRBD1 for D (5 bases). Germline V gives CDR1 MDHEN, CDR2 SYDVKM. Between the trimmed V and J ends, which lost 2 bases and 0 bases, there was a span of 14 bases. There are 17 residues in the CDR3. The CDR3 sequence: CASSLAKGLSSGNTIYF. The CDR3, as DNA: TGTGCCAGCAGTTTAGCTAAGGGACTCTCCTCTGGAAACACCATATATTTT.

The rearrangement links TRBV11-2 to TRBJ1-4; D gene uncertain. CDR3 size: 13 residues. Germline V lookup: CDR1 SGHAT, CDR2 FQNNGV. V shed 0 bases and J shed 9 bases, with 8 bases lying between them. The CDR3 is CASSLENRKKLFF. The CDR3 DNA reads TGTGCCAGCAGCTTAGAGAACAGAAAAAAACTGTTTTTT. The full variable domain, completed using reference TRBV11-2 and TRBJ1-4, is EAGVAQSPRYKIIEKRQSVAFWCNPISGHATLYWYQQILGQGPKLLIQFQNNGVVDDSQLPKDRFSAERLKGVDSTLKIQPAKLEDSAVYLCASSLENRKKLFFGSGTQLSVL.

The J gene is TRBJ2-7, the V gene TRBV7-2; 11 bases line up with TRBD2. Trimming removed 5 bases from V and 0 bases from J; junction bases left unmatched: 6. Per the germline V gene, CDR1 is SGHTA and CDR2 is FQGNSA. The length of the CDR3 is 16 residues. The CDR3 DNA is TGTGCCAGCAGCCTCGCTAGCGGGGGGAGCTCCTACGAGCAGTACTTC. Amino acids: CASSLASGGSSYEQYF.

The V gene is TRBV24-1, the J gene TRBJ2-2; 7 bases line up with TRBD1. In germline, CDR1 is KGHDR, CDR2 SFDVKD. With 2 bases clipped from V and 4 bases from J, the junction kept 6 bases outside the gene matches. The CDR3 contains 16 residues. CDR3 in amino acids: CATSDSPDRSTGELFF. CDR3 coding DNA: TGTGCCACCAGTGATTCGCCGGACAGGTCCACCGGGGAGCTGTTTTTT.

The J gene is TRBJ1-4, the V gene TRBV28, with a weak D call TRBD1 (6 bases). Germline CDR1 is MDHEN and CDR2 is SYDVKM. The V gene lost 7 bases and the J gene lost 3 bases, with 21 bases spanning the gap. The CDR3 is 17 amino acids. This CDR3 reads CASTILGRGRANEKLFF. CDR3 bases: TGTGCCAGCACCATCCTGGGTAGGGGGAGAGCTAATGAAAAACTGTTTTTT.

The rearrangement uses TRBV5-6 and TRBJ2-1; possible D gene TRBD1, 5 bases. The CDR3 covers 15 residues. V lost 1 base and J 5 bases, leaving 13 bases between the germline ends. Germline CDR1 reads SGHDT; CDR2 reads YYEEEE. For the CDR3, the DNA is TGTGCCAGCAGCTTGTATAAGGGGCCCCACAATGAGCAGTTCTTC. This gives the protein CASSLYKGPHNEQFF. The full variable domain, in which reference TRBV5-6 and TRBJ2-1 provide the parts outside the CDR3, is DAGVTQSPTHLIKTRGQQVTLRCSPKSGHDTVSWYQQALGQGPQFIFQYYEEEERQRGNFPDRFSGHQFPNYSSELNVNALLLGDSALYLCASSLYKGPHNEQFFGPGTRLTVL.

The J gene is TRBJ2-1, the V gene TRBV11-3; no clear D. CDR1 SGHNT and CDR2 YENEEA come from the germline V gene. This CDR3 comprises 13 residues. V lost 5 bases to trimming and J lost 7 bases, with 12 bases between them. The CDR3 loop is CASSRPDGNEQFF. CDR3 sequence (DNA): TGTGCCAGCAGCAGGCCTGACGGGAATGAGCAGTTCTTC.

This chain links TRBV7-2 with TRBJ2-1, with 9 nucleotides matching TRBD2. V dropped 2 bases and J dropped 4; count of bases not matched to a gene: 3. The CDR3 runs to 15 residues. Germline CDR1 and CDR2: SGHTA and FQGNSA. CDR3 protein: CASSLPSGVYNEQFF. The CDR3 nucleotides are TGTGCCAGCAGCTTACCTAGCGGGGTTTACAATGAGCAGTTCTTC. The full variable domain, completed using reference TRBV7-2 and TRBJ2-1, is GAGVSQSPSNKVTEKGKDVELRCDPISGHTALYWYRQSLGQGLEFLIYFQGNSAPDKSGLPSDRFSAERTGGSVSTLTIQRTQQEDSAVYLCASSLPSGVYNEQFFGPGTRLTVL.

The chain has TRBV10-1 and TRBJ1-6; possibly TRBD1 for D (5 bases). V lost 2 bases to trimming and J lost 9 bases, with 11 bases between them. This CDR3 is built from 14 residues. The germline V gene encodes CDR1 WNHNN and CDR2 SYGVQD (reference sequence). In DNA form, the CDR3 reads TGCGCCAGCAGTGAGAAGGGGTATGGTTCACCCCTCCACTTT. This translates into CASSEKGYGSPLHF.

The CDR3 DNA reads as TGCGCCAGCAGTTACTTTCAGGGGCGGCGGCAATATGCAACTAATGAAAAACTGTTTTTT. It yields the protein CASSYFQGRRQYATNEKLFF. V gene TRBV23-1 combines with J gene TRBJ1-4; the D gene is possibly TRBD1 (6 bases). Being an ORF, TRBV23-1 has a function that is uncertain. The CDR3 sequence is 20 residues long. Trimming removed 5 bases at V and 0 bases at J, with 25 bases between.

CDR3 DNA: TGTGCCAGCAGCCAAGCGTCCTATGGCTACACCTTC. Translating gives CASSQASYGYTF. The chain is built from TRBV3-1 (or the pseudogene TRBV3-2) and TRBJ1-2; D is unclear. V lost 1 base to trimming and J lost 4 bases, with 4 bases between them. From germline, CDR1 is LGHDT and CDR2 YNNKEL (reference sequence). CDR3 length: 12 residues.

As regards this clone: Sequence at one end of the junction differs from germline and may be a read error. V usage is TRBV2 and J usage is TRBJ1-4; a weak D match, TRBD1 (5 bases). CDR3 length: 15 residues. The germline V gene encodes CDR1 SNHLY and CDR2 FYNNEI. DNA for the CDR3: TGTGCCAGCGGGGGGGAACAGCAATCAAATGAAAAACTGCTTTTT. Residues: CASGGEQQSNEKLLF.

The chain uses TRBV27 and TRBJ2-4, with D hard to call. CDR3 length: 16 amino acids. Germline V gives CDR1 MNHEY, CDR2 SMNVEV (reference sequence). The V end was cut by 5 bases, the J end by 0 bases, with 14 bases between. CDR3 DNA: TGTGCCAGCAGTCCAAGACACCAGCTAGCCAAAAACATTCAGTACTTC. Residues: CASSPRHQLAKNIQYF.